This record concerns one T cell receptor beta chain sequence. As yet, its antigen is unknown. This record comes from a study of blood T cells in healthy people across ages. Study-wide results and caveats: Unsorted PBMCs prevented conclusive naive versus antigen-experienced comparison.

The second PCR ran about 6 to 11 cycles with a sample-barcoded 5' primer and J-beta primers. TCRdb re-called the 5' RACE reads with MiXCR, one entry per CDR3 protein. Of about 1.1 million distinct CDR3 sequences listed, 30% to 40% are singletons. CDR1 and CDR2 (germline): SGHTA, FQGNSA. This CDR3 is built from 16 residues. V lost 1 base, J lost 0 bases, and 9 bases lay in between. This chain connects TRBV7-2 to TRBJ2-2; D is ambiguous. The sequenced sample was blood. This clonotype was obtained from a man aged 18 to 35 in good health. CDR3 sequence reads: CASSLGVASNTGELFF. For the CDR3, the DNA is TGTGCCAGCAGCTTAGGCGTCGCCTCGAACACCGGGGAGCTGTTTTTT.